In this sample, the clone carrying this T cell receptor (beta chain) turned up a few times. This sample is drawn from a study of blood T cell repertoires in COVID-19. In the authors' workflow: Reference gene primers were amplified, and this amplification served to estimate nucleated cell counts. Sequencing used immunoSEQ multiplex PCR; TCRdb keeps in-frame clones, though not all of them. V, J and clone size reflect that table, while D and trimming were determined from the DNA. The profile shows over 75,000 clones, roughly 85% of them singletons. Germline-derived CDR1 and CDR2 are KGHSH and LQKENI. CDR3 length equals 14 residues. Trimming took 3 bases from V and 0 from J, leaving 8 bases between them.

This TCR was recovered from a human donor in a cohort sampled during active COVID-19. The sequencing input was peripheral blood. V and J are TRBV18 and TRBJ1-1; D remains ambiguous. The DNA of the CDR3 is TGTGCCAGCTCACCGACGGGAATGAACACTGAAGCTTTCTTT. It yields the protein CASSPTGMNTEAFF.